The source of this T cell receptor (beta chain) is a study of regulatory T cells in long-lasting Graves disease. Notes on the study in general: With persistent disease, TRBV28, TRBJ1-2 and TRBJ2-5 were the favored segments.

Construction of the TCR beta libraries employed iRepertoire HTBI primers in conjunction with Arm-PCR of CDR3 regions. Via MiXCR, TCRdb re-called the multiplex PCR reads, giving one row per CDR3 protein. The table includes approximately 300,000 distinct CDR3 sequences, over 15% detected once. Time point: newly diagnosed GD, antithyroid drugs for less than 3 months. From PBMCs, RNA was extracted and then used to make the TCR library. Investigators report Graves' disease was diagnosed under American Thyroid Association guidelines. EDTA tubes held approximately 8.8 milliliters of peripheral blood from each patient. Germline CDR1 is SGHRS and CDR2 is YFSETQ. The length of the CDR3 is 14 residues. The J segment lost 7 bases and the V segment lost 4 bases, leaving 3 bases of the junction unmatched. This clonotype was observed many times. Its specificity is unknown.

The receptor comes from a female donor with Graves disease. Sequences were derived from peripheral blood mononuclear cells (PBMCs), sampled at new diagnosis, from a patient treated with antithyroid drugs. The chain carries TRBV5-1 and TRBJ2-1; 12 nucleotides line up with TRBD2. CDR3 DNA: TGCGCCAGCAGCGAGGGACTAGCGGGTAATGAGCAGTTCTTC. Translated, it gives CASSEGLAGNEQFF.